The 20 T cell receptor beta chains given below trace back to one sample, sequenced in a study of Ad26.COV2.S vaccination and SARS-CoV-2 variants. Treatment defined: about 20 received Ad26.COV2.S at low or high dose, single or two shots; about 5 received placebo; per-sample allocation not given. All samples were drawn on day 63, counting from the first vaccine or placebo injection. Data came from immunoSEQ multiplex PCR; TCRdb stores just in-frame clones and leaves some out. The sample includes some 330,000 clones, 85% to 90% of them seen just once. The sample in question was peripheral blood, obtained in a trial of Ad26.COV2.S vaccine versus placebo. The receptors shown here come from a person aged 18 to 65 who received the Ad26.COV2.S COVID-19 vaccine or a placebo.

The chain joins TRBV11-2 to TRBJ1-3, with 9 positions matching TRBD1. Germline CDR1 and CDR2: SGHAT and FQNNGV. Germline trimming cut 5 bases from V and 3 bases from J; bases unmatched to any gene: 5. This CDR3 has 15 amino acids. CDR3 in DNA: TGTGCCAGCAGCGGGGACAGGGCCCTTGGAAACACCATATATTTT. Translation gives CASSGDRALGNTIYF. The variable domain in full, with the rest retrieved from reference TRBV11-2 and TRBJ1-3, is EAGVAQSPRYKIIEKRQSVAFWCNPISGHATLYWYQQILGQGPKLLIQFQNNGVVDDSQLPKDRFSAERLKGVDSTLKIQPAKLEDSAVYLCASSGDRALGNTIYFGEGSWLTVV.

The chain is built from TRBV3-1 (or the pseudogene TRBV3-2) and TRBJ1-1; no firm D call. The V gene's germline CDR1 is LGHDT and CDR2 YNNKEL (reference sequence). V lost 8 bases, J lost 0 bases, and 10 bases lay in between. The CDR3 consists of 13 residues. CDR3 in DNA: TGTGCCAGCTCGACCGAAATGAACACTGAAGCTTTCTTT. Residues: CASSTEMNTEAFF.

V is TRBV20-1 and J is TRBJ2-2, with 10 bases aligning to TRBD2. Germline V gives CDR1 DFQATT, CDR2 SNEGSKA (reference sequence). This CDR3 has 15 residues. The J segment lost 6 bases and the V segment lost 3 bases, leaving 7 bases of the junction unmatched. Here the CDR3 reads CSASIPAGGPGELFF. In nucleotides, the CDR3 is TGCAGTGCTAGTATCCCAGCGGGAGGGCCCGGGGAGCTGTTTTTT.

As for this clone: The same CDR3 also results from other DNA sequences found in this sample. The chain employs TRBV5-1 and TRBJ1-1; D not resolved. V was trimmed by 0 bases and J by 1 base, leaving 4 bases between them. CDR1 SGHRS and CDR2 YFSETQ come from the germline V gene. The CDR3 is 13 residues long. In nucleotides, the CDR3 is TGCGCCAGCAGCTTGGCAGGGAACACTGAAGCTTTCTTT. This gives the protein CASSLAGNTEAFF.

The chain uses TRBV11-3 and TRBJ2-3, with TRBD1 as a possible D gene (5 bases). There are 15 residues in the CDR3. V lost 1 base and J lost 5, with 13 bases in between. Germline CDR1 reads SGHNT; CDR2 reads YENEEA. CDR3: CASSLVPRAEDTQYF. The CDR3 nucleotides read TGTGCCAGCAGCTTAGTACCCAGGGCCGAAGATACGCAGTATTTT. The entire variable domain, with the rest obtained from reference TRBV11-3 and TRBJ2-3, is as follows: EAGVVQSPRYKIIEKKQPVAFWCNPISGHNTLYWYLQNLGQGPELLIRYENEEAVDDSQLPKDRFSAERLKGVDSTLKIQPAELGDSAVYLCASSLVPRAEDTQYFGPGTRLTVL.

The gene calls are TRBV10-3 and TRBJ2-1; the match to TRBD2 covers 8 bases. The length of the CDR3 is 13 residues. Per germline, CDR1 ENHRY and CDR2 SYGVKD. The ends lost 9 bases at V and 4 bases at J; junction bases unmatched: 5. The chain's CDR3 is CAILAGIYNEQFF. CDR3 coding DNA: TGTGCCATTCTAGCGGGCATATACAATGAGCAGTTCTTC.

The chain links TRBV29-1 to TRBJ1-2; 7 bases are shared with TRBD1. The CDR3 contains 14 residues. V lost 3 bases to trimming and J lost 5 bases; unmatched junction nucleotides: 9. CDR1 is SQVTM, CDR2 ANQGSEA, per germline. The DNA for the CDR3 is TGCAGCGTTGAGGTAGGAGGGGGCGAGTATGGCTACACCTTC. Translating it yields CSVEVGGGEYGYTF.

The rearrangement uses TRBV7-6 and TRBJ2-7; 8 bases map to TRBD1. J gave up 3 bases and V 5 bases, and 3 bases lay outside the gene matches. The CDR3 is made up of 13 amino acids. Germline loops: CDR1 SGHVS, CDR2 FNYEAQ. The chain's CDR3 is CASSPDRGYEQYF. Here the CDR3 DNA reads TGTGCCAGCAGCCCTGACAGGGGCTACGAGCAGTACTTC.

The chain uses TRBV28 and TRBJ1-6, with unresolved D. V lost 2 bases and J 0 bases, leaving 5 bases between the germline ends. The germline V gene has CDR1 MDHEN and CDR2 SYDVKM. The length of the CDR3 is 15 residues. CDR3 residues: CASSLKSSYNSPLHF. The CDR3 bases are TGTGCCAGCAGTTTAAAAAGCTCCTATAATTCACCCCTCCACTTT. Drawing the rest from reference TRBV28 and TRBJ1-6, the complete variable domain is DVKVTQSSRYLVKRTGEKVFLECVQDMDHENMFWYRQDPGLGLRLIYFSYDVKMKEKGDIPEGYSVSREKKERFSLILESASTNQTSMYLCASSLKSSYNSPLHFGNGTRLTVT.

The J gene is TRBJ1-4, the V gene TRBV6-2 or TRBV6-3; a possible D gene is TRBD1 (6 bases). The CDR3 contains 17 residues. The germline gives CDR1 MNHEY, CDR2 SVGEGT. V was clipped by 5 bases and J by 7 bases, with 23 bases between them. CDR3 sequence: CASSTPEVFGGGEKLFF. As DNA, the CDR3 is TGTGCCAGCAGTACCCCCGAGGTATTTGGAGGGGGTGAAAAACTGTTTTTT.

The chain uses TRBV6-5 and TRBJ1-6; D is uncertain. Germline values: CDR1 MNHEY, CDR2 SVGAGI. The CDR3 is 14 amino acids. V was clipped by 7 bases and J by 7 bases, with 14 bases between them. The CDR3 sequence is CASTAPSGNSPLHF. CDR3 coding DNA: TGTGCCAGCACAGCCCCCTCTGGCAATTCACCCCTCCACTTT.

The chain recombines TRBV9 with TRBJ2-2; tentative D call: TRBD2 (6 bases). Trimming removed 4 bases from V and 1 base from J, with 17 bases in between. In germline, CDR1 is SGDLS, CDR2 YYNGEE. The CDR3 is 17 residues long. CDR3 nucleotides: TGTGCCAGCAGCCCCGTGGGAGGCACTTTGAACACCGGGGAGCTGTTTTTT. Translated: CASSPVGGTLNTGELFF.

The chain uses TRBV5-6 and TRBJ1-1; D possibly corresponds to TRBD1 (5 bases). The V gene's germline CDR1 is SGHDT and CDR2 YYEEEE. V shed 0 bases and J shed 3 bases, with 9 bases lying between them. The CDR3 has 14 amino acids. The CDR3 spells CASSLARDYTEAFF. In nucleotides, the CDR3 is TGTGCCAGCAGCTTGGCCAGGGACTACACTGAAGCTTTCTTT. The full variable domain, with the rest looked up from reference TRBV5-6 and TRBJ1-1, is DAGVTQSPTHLIKTRGQQVTLRCSPKSGHDTVSWYQQALGQGPQFIFQYYEEEERQRGNFPDRFSGHQFPNYSSELNVNALLLGDSALYLCASSLARDYTEAFFGQGTRLTVV.

The genes are TRBV11-3 and TRBJ2-1; D uncertain. Trimming took off 6 bases at V and 2 bases at J, with 2 bases between the two ends. CDR1 SGHNT and CDR2 YENEEA come from the germline V gene. The CDR3 has 11 amino acids. The CDR3 reads CASRTYNEQFF. CDR3 DNA: TGTGCCAGCAGGACCTACAATGAGCAGTTCTTC.

The chain couples TRBV9 to TRBJ2-2; possible D gene TRBD2, 6 bases. V was shortened by 7 bases and J by 4 bases, with 20 bases between the two germline ends. There are 16 residues in the CDR3. Germline-derived CDR1 and CDR2 are SGDLS and YYNGEE. The CDR3 sequence is CASGDSQLALTGELFF. DNA for the CDR3: TGTGCCAGCGGGGACTCCCAGCTGGCCCTCACCGGGGAGCTGTTTTTT.

The V gene is TRBV10-2, the J gene TRBJ1-5, with D uncertain. The ends were cut back, 4 bases at V and 7 bases at J, with 14 bases in the middle. The CDR3 is 14 residues long. Germline values: CDR1 WSHSY, CDR2 SAAADI. The DNA of the CDR3 is TGCGCCAGCAGTGGGGCAGGATTTGTCCAGCCCCAGCATTTT. Translating it yields CASSGAGFVQPQHF.

J is TRBJ1-2 and V is TRBV6-5, with D unresolved. This CDR3 has 16 amino acids. Germline V CDR1 and CDR2: MNHEY, SVGAGI. Trimming pared 4 bases from V and 0 bases from J, leaving 15 bases between. As DNA, the CDR3 is TGTGCCAGCAGTTTTCAACAGACCCTCACTAACTATGGCTACACCTTC. This sequence encodes CASSFQQTLTNYGYTF.

This clone was seen just once. V is TRBV15 and J is TRBJ1-2; D not certain. This CDR3 has 14 amino acids. Trimming removed 0 bases at V and 9 bases at J, with 14 bases between. Germline V gene sequence: CDR1 LNHNV, CDR2 YYDKDF (reference sequence). The CDR3 region has the DNA TGTGCCACCAGCAGAGAGGCCGGAACTAGCAGCTACACCTTC. This translates into CATSREAGTSSYTF.

This chain connects TRBV27 to TRBJ1-4, with D perhaps matching TRBD1 (5 bases). The CDR3 length is 16 residues. The germline V gene has CDR1 MNHEY and CDR2 SMNVEV (reference sequence). The V end was cut by 6 bases, the J end by 6 bases, with 20 bases between. CDR3 amino acids: CASSPSRDLRYEKLFF. CDR3 DNA: TGTGCCAGCAGCCCGAGCAGGGACCTCCGGTATGAAAAACTGTTTTTT.

The J gene is TRBJ1-1, the V gene TRBV13, with unresolved D. The germline V and J ends were trimmed by 5 bases and 1 base, with 14 bases remaining between them. Per germline, CDR1 PRHDT and CDR2 FYEKMQ (reference sequence). The CDR3 is made up of 15 amino acids. The CDR3 DNA is TGTGCCAGCAGCCCCGGTCGCTGGGCGAACACTGAAGCTTTCTTT. It specifies CASSPGRWANTEAFF.